Detailed here is one TCR beta chain. Its antigen is unknown. Base-call qualities are not available, and no considerably larger clone is one nucleotide away. To prepare the library, 5' RACE was applied. TCRdb names Illumina HiSeq 2500 as the instrument used. A second PCR of roughly 7 to 11 cycles was run with a J-beta primer mix and a sample-barcoded 5' primer. Each TCR beta cDNA molecule received a unique molecular identifier from a template-switch 5' adaptor carrying 12 random nucleotides. Each sample yielded at least 2.5 million CDR3-containing paired-end reads. First-strand cDNA synthesis was performed from all RNA using the Mint cDNA synthesis kit, with priming by a TRBC-specific oligonucleotide. All cDNA was treated with uracil-DNA glycosylase and then went through a first 18-cycle PCR with the universal primers M1SS and BC2_uni_R. The study's processing was this. For normalization, 1 million high-quality reads were randomly selected from each sample, with every read carrying a distinct molecular identifier. Reads sharing molecular identifiers were discarded rather than binned into consensus sequences. MiTCR, set to a Q25 quality threshold and the strictest error-elimination algorithm, was used for CDR3 identification, clonotype clustering and error correction. A nonparametric unseen species model with Euler transformation was used to estimate lower-bound total TCR beta diversity. TCRdb's own reprocessing of the public reads used fastp at Q25 and MiXCR and kept productive beta chains. Records with the same CDR3 protein are collapsed into one entry carrying the most frequent genes and DNA. The V and J calls here are based on TCRdb, not the publication. Here the sample has approximately 800,000 distinct CDR3 sequences; approximately 59% occur a single time. The ten largest clones represent around 30% of the sample.

There are 16 amino acids in the CDR3, from cysteine to phenylalanine inclusive. Here the CDR3 DNA is all that survives: 48 bases in frame from base 1. The V end loses 6 bases and the J end loses 6 bases, and a stretch of 23 bases separates them. The germline V gene gives CDR1 as MNHEY and CDR2 as SVGEGT. This sample stems from a study of blood T cells in healthy people across ages (dated by TCRdb to the mid-2010s). In the study overall: In model experiments, template switching captured roughly one uniquely barcoded TCR beta cDNA molecule for every two T cells. The study measured age-related changes in TCR beta repertoire diversity using deep sequencing normalized with unique cDNA molecular identifiers. Four age groups were formed from the donors: young (average approximately 17 years), middle-aged (approximately 40), aged (more than 55) and long-lived (roughly 81). To avoid experimental bias, donors of different ages were spread randomly across the sequencing lanes. Using the same blood draw, the study looked at two additional independent replicas of 1 million unique cDNA reads for two donors, one aged 18 to 30 and the other aged 80 or older.

Results the study describes overall, beyond this receptor: Compared with the aged group, the long-lived group had more naive CD4+ T cells, fewer expanded clones and increased TCR diversity, a pattern suggesting age selection. Because the CMV infection status of the donors was unknown, age-related changes in expanded clonotypes may potentially have been confounded. Observed TCR beta diversity per million T cells fell roughly linearly with age, and a significant reduction was already apparent by age around 36. A strong correlation was found between observed TCR beta diversity and the percentage of naive T cells measured by flow cytometry. Estimates of total diversity based on one million sequenced T cells were considered lower bounds and underestimates. Conclusive comparison of naive and antigen-experienced compartments was prevented by the profiling of bulk unsorted PBMCs.

The donors were 40 or so Caucasian individuals from Russia, aged roughly 6 to 100 years, who were systemically healthy. Around 10 milliliters of peripheral blood were drawn from each donor into EDTA-treated Vacutainer tubes. Ficoll-Paque density-gradient centrifugation was used to isolate PBMCs, with at least 7 million per sample. Total RNA was extracted from PBMCs with Trizol reagent, with at least 6 micrograms obtained per sample. For every donor, flow cytometry on a PBMC aliquot measured the percentage of naive CD45RAhigh/CD27high T cells. The receptor comes from a young man in good health. The rearrangement combines TRBV6-2 or TRBV6-3 with TRBJ1-1; TRBD1 could be the D gene, as 5 bases match. Sequencing used blood. For the CDR3, the sequence is CASSGRLWGRASEAFF. The DNA sequence follows: TGTGCCAGCAGCGGACGACTTTGGGGCAGGGCTTCTGAAGCTTTCTTT.